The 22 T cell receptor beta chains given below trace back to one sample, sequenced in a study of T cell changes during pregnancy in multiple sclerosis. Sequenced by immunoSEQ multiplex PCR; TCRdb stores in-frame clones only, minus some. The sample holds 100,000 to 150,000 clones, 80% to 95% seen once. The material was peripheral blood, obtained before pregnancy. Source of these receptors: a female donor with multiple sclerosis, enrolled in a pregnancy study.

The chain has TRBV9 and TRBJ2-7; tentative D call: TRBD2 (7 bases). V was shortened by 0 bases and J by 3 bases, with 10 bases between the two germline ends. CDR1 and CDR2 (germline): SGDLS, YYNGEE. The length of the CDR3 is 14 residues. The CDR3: CASSVGGGDYEQYF. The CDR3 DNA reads TGTGCCAGCAGCGTAGGAGGGGGGGACTACGAGCAGTACTTC.

The CDR3 here is CASSLDSAGELFF. The CDR3 DNA reads TGTGCCAGCAGCTTGGACAGTGCCGGGGAGCTGTTTTTT. The genes are TRBV5-4 and TRBJ2-2; D gene ambiguous. Trimming removed 0 bases at V and 6 bases at J, with 6 bases between. From germline, CDR1 is SGHNT and CDR2 YYREEE (reference sequence). There are 13 residues in the CDR3. Full variable domain (missing parts from reference TRBV5-4 and TRBJ2-2): ETGVTQSPTHLIKTRGQQVTLRCSSQSGHNTVSWYQQALGQGPQFIFQYYREEENGRGNFPPRFSGLQFPNYSSELNVNALELDDSALYLCASSLDSAGELFFGEGSRLTVL.

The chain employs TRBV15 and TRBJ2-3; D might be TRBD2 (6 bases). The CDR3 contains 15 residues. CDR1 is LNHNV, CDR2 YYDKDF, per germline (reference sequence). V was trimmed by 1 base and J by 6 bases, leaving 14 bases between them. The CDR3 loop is CATSRAWEEWDTQYF. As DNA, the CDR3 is TGTGCCACCAGCAGAGCATGGGAGGAGTGGGATACGCAGTATTTT.

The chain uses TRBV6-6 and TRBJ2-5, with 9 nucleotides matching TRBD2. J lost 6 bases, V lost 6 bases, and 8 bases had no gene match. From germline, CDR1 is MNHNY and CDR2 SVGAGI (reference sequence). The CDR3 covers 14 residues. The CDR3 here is CASRVSGSLQTQYF. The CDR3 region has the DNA TGTGCCAGCAGGGTTAGCGGGAGTCTCCAGACCCAGTACTTC.

The CDR3 is CASSPGTGSPYYNEQFF. CDR3 nucleotide sequence: TGTGCCAGCAGCCCCGGGACAGGGTCCCCTTACTACAATGAGCAGTTCTTC. This chain links TRBV7-9 with TRBJ2-1, with TRBD1 matching over 9 bases. This CDR3 is 17 amino acids long. J was trimmed by 3 bases and V by 5 bases; bases with no gene match: 11. Germline V gene data show CDR1 as SEHNR and CDR2 as FQNEAQ (reference sequence).

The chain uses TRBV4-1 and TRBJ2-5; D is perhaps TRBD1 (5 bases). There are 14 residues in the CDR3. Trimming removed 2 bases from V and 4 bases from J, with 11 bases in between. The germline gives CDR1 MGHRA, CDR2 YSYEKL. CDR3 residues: CASSQIGVAETQYF. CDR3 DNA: TGCGCCAGCAGCCAAATAGGGGTGGCAGAGACCCAGTACTTC.

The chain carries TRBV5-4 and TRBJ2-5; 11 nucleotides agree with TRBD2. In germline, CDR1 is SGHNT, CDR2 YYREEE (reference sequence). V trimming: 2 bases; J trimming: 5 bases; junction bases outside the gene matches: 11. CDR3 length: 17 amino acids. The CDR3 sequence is CASSFRVAGGSMETQYF. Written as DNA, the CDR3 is TGTGCCAGCAGCTTTAGGGTAGCGGGGGGGTCCATGGAGACCCAGTACTTC. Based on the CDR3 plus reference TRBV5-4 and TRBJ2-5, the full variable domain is ETGVTQSPTHLIKTRGQQVTLRCSSQSGHNTVSWYQQALGQGPQFIFQYYREEENGRGNFPPRFSGLQFPNYSSELNVNALELDDSALYLCASSFRVAGGSMETQYFGPGTRLLVL.

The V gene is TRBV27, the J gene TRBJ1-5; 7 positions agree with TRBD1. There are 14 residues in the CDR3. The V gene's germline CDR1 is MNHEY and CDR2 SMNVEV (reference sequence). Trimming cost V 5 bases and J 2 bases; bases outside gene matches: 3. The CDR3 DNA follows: TGTGCCAGCAGTACAGGGACAGGCAATCAGCCCCAGCATTTT. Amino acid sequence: CASSTGTGNQPQHF.

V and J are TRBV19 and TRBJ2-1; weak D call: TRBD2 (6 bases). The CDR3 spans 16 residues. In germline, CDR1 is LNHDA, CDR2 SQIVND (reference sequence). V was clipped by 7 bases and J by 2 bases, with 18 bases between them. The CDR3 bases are TGTGCCAGTATGACGAAGGAGCGGGTGCCCTACAATGAGCAGTTCTTC. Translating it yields CASMTKERVPYNEQFF.

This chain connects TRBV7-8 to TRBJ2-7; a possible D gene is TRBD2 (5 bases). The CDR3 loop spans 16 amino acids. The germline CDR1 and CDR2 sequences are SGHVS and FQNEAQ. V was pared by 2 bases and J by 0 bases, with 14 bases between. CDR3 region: CASSLNAGLNSYEQYF. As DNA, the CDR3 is TGTGCCAGCAGCTTAAACGCGGGTCTGAACTCCTACGAGCAGTACTTC.

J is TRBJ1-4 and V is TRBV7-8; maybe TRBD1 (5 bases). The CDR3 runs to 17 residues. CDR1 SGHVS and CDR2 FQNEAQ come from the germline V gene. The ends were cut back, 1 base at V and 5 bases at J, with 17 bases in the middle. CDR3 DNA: TGTGCCAGCAGCTTAGGTCGGGGGTCCGGGGGGAATGAAAAACTGTTTTTT. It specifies CASSLGRGSGGNEKLFF.

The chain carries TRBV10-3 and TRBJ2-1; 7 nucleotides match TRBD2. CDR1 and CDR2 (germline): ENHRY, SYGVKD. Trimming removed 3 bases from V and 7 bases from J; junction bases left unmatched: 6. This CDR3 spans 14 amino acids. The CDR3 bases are TGTGCCATCAGTGACCCCGGTAGCGGGAATGAGCAGTTCTTC. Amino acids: CAISDPGSGNEQFF.

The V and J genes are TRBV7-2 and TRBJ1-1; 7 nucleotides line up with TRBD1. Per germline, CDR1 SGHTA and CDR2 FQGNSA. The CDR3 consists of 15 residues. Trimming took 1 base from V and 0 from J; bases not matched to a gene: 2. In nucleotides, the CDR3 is TGTGCCAGCAGCTTAGAGGGGACAGTGAACACTGAAGCTTTCTTT. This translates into CASSLEGTVNTEAFF.

The CDR3 sequence: CASSLRALASYEQYF. CDR3 nucleotide sequence: TGTGCCAGCAGCTTAAGGGCACTAGCGAGCTACGAGCAGTACTTC. This sequence joins TRBV11-1 and TRBJ2-7; 7 nucleotides match TRBD2. Germline V CDR1 and CDR2: SGHAT, FQDESV (reference sequence). With 2 bases clipped from V and 3 bases from J, the junction kept 7 bases outside the gene matches. The CDR3 contains 15 residues.

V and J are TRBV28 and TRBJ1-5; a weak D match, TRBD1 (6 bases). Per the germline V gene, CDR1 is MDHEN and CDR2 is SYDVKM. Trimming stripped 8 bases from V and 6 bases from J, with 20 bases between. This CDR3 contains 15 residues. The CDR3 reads CASGPGHLVSQPQHF. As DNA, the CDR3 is TGTGCCAGCGGGCCGGGACACCTCGTATCTCAGCCCCAGCATTTT.

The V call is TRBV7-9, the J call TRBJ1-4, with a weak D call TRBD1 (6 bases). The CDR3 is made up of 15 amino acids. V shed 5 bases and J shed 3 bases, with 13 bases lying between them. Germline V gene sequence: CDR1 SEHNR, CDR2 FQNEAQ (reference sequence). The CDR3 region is CASSLGTYPNEKLFF. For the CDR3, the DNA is TGTGCCAGCAGCCTCGGGACATACCCTAATGAAAAACTGTTTTTT.

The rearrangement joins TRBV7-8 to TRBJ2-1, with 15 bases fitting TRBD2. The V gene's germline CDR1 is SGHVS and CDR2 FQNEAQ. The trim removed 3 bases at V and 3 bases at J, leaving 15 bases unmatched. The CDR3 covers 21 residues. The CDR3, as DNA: TGTGCCAGCAGCTTCCGGAAGGGACTAGCGGGGGGACAGAAATTCTACAATGAGCAGTTCTTC. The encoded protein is CASSFRKGLAGGQKFYNEQFF.

The CDR3 DNA reads as TGTGCCAGCAGCGATGGGCTAGCGGTGAACACCGGGGAGCTGTTTTTT. It is translated as CASSDGLAVNTGELFF. The chain carries TRBV2 and TRBJ2-2; 7 positions agree with TRBD2. The trim removed 6 bases at V and 1 base at J, leaving 8 bases unmatched. Germline V gene lookup returns CDR1 SNHLY and CDR2 FYNNEI. The length of the CDR3 is 16 residues.

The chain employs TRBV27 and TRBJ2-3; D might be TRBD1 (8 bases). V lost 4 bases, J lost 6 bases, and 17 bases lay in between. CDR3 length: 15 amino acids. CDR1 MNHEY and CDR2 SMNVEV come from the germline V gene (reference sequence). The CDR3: CASSWEGQARDTQYF. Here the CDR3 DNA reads TGTGCCAGCAGTTGGGAGGGACAGGCTAGGGATACGCAGTATTTT.

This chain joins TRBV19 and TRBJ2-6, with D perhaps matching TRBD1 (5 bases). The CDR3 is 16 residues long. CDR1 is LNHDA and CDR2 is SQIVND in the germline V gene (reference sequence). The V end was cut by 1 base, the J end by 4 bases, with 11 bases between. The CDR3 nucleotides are TGTGCCAGTAGTATAGGCGCAGGGAACGGGGCCAACGTCCTGACTTTC. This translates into CASSIGAGNGANVLTF.

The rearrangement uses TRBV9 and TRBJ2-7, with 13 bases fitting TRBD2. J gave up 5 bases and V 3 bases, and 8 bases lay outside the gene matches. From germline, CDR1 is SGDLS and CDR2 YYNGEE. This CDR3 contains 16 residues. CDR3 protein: CASSAGLAGVRNEQYF. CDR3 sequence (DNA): TGTGCCAGCAGCGCCGGACTAGCGGGAGTCAGGAACGAGCAGTACTTC. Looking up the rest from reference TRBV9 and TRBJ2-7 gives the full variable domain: DSGVTQTPKHLITATGQRVTLRCSPRSGDLSVYWYQQSLDQGLQFLIQYYNGEERAKGNILERFSAQQFPDLHSELNLSSLELGDSALYFCASSAGLAGVRNEQYFGPGTRLTVT.

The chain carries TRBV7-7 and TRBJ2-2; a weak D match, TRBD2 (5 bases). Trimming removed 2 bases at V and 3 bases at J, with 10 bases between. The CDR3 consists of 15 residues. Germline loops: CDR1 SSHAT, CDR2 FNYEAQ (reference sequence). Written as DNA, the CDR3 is TGTGCCAGCAGCTTAAGAGGGTGGGACACCGGGGAGCTGTTTTTT. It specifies CASSLRGWDTGELFF.